This T cell receptor (beta chain) derives from a study of blood T cells in healthy people across ages. General study findings and limits: Whereas aged donors had fewer naive CD4+ cells, long-lived donors had more of them and higher diversity. Considered underestimates were the diversity estimates obtained from one million T cells.

The authors ran a second PCR of about 6 to 12 cycles using a sample-barcoded 5' primer and a J-beta primer mix. TCRdb analysed the 5' RACE reads with MiXCR anew, one entry per CDR3 protein. This sample has 600,000 to 650,000 distinct CDR3 sequences; under 65% occur once, and the top ten carry 30% to 45%. The authors drew around 9.4 milliliters of peripheral blood from each donor. Trimming stripped 1 base from V and 10 bases from J, with 20 bases between. CDR3 size: 15 residues. Germline loops: CDR1 DFQATT, CDR2 SNEGSKA (reference sequence). As concerns this clonotype: Antigen: not known.

The specimen was blood. The chain uses TRBV20-1 and TRBJ2-1, with D maybe TRBD1 (7 bases). The clonotype originates from a man between 60 and 75 years old in good health. Here the CDR3 reads CSARGSQGGLDEQFF. CDR3 DNA: TGCAGTGCTAGAGGGTCTCAGGGGGGATTAGACGAGCAGTTCTTC.